This entry lists 5 T cell receptor beta chains sequenced from one sample in a study of T cell repertoires in cytomegalovirus infection. Via MiXCR, TCRdb re-called the reads, giving one row per CDR3 protein. The profile shows 680,000 or so distinct CDR3 sequences, 35% to 40% of them singletons. The material sequenced was PBMCs. These receptors were taken from a human donor in good health (CMV status not recorded). Some clones in this sample may be carry-over from other donors' samples.

This clonotype has only a few counts. The junction and the germline gene differ at one end; a read error may be behind it. This sequence joins TRBV5-6 and TRBJ1-1; no clear D. This CDR3 contains 13 residues. Germline loops: CDR1 SGHDT, CDR2 YYEEEE. The CDR3 coding sequence is TGTGCCAGCAGCCTAACCCATTCCACTGACGCTTTCTTT. Translated, it gives CASSLTHSTDAFF.

This clonotype occurred many times. The chain is built from TRBV7-8 and TRBJ2-2; TRBD1 agrees at 9 bases. CDR3 length: 17 residues. J lost 5 bases, V lost 2 bases, and 9 bases had no gene match. CDR1 and CDR2 from the germline V gene are SGHVS and FQNEAQ. The CDR3 DNA reads TGTGCCAGCAGCTTATGGGGACAGGGAGGGTTAACCGGGGAGCTGTTTTTT. Translating it yields CASSLWGQGGLTGELFF.

This rearrangement joins TRBV20-1 to TRBJ1-1; TRBD1 matches at 11 bases. The junction had 8 bases not matched to a gene; V was cut back by 4 bases and J by 4 bases. The CDR3 is 15 amino acids. From germline, CDR1 is DFQATT and CDR2 SNEGSKA (reference sequence). The CDR3 bases are TGCAGTGCTACGCTACCAGGGACAGGGGGCACTGAAGCTTTCTTT. This encodes CSATLPGTGGTEAFF.

This chain connects TRBV28 to TRBJ2-7; TRBD2 matches 7 bases. V was clipped by 4 bases and J by 6 bases; unmatched bases: 9. This CDR3 contains 14 residues. Germline loops: CDR1 MDHEN, CDR2 SYDVKM. The CDR3 spells CASSSPGRASEQYF. The CDR3 DNA sequence: TGTGCCAGCAGTTCTCCGGGGAGGGCTTCCGAGCAGTACTTC.

In its sample, this clonotype was seen a few times. This sequence joins TRBV28 and TRBJ2-7, with a weak D call TRBD2 (6 bases). The CDR3 consists of 15 residues. Looked up from germline, CDR1 is MDHEN and CDR2 is SYDVKM. Trimming took off 3 bases at V and 4 bases at J, with 16 bases between the two ends. DNA for the CDR3: TGTGCCAGCAGTTTGCCCTCCTCCGGGAGTTACGAGCAGTACTTC. This gives the protein CASSLPSSGSYEQYF.